The next 31 T cell receptor beta chains were all read from a single sample in a study of metastatic and nonmetastatic thyroid tumors. Thyroid surgery was preceded by no treatment in any patient. TCRdb reanalyzed the PCR reads via MiXCR. The table includes 50,000 or so clones, approximately 20% detected once. The material sequenced was blood. The receptor source for this set is a male donor with papillary thyroid cancer or a benign thyroid nodule (not recorded which). Some clones in this sample may be carry-over from other donors' samples.

In this sample, this clone turned up many times. This rearrangement joins TRBV4-2 to TRBJ2-3; 8 bases agree with TRBD2. CDR1 is LGHNA, CDR2 YNFKEQ, per germline. The CDR3 spans 17 residues. V lost 0 bases to trimming and J lost 0 bases; unmatched junction nucleotides: 5. The CDR3 loop reads CASSQDDGGRSTDTQYF. CDR3 nucleotide sequence: TGTGCCAGCAGCCAAGATGACGGCGGGAGGAGCACAGATACGCAGTATTTT.

This clone was seen repeatedly, ten times or more. The chain recombines TRBV2 with TRBJ1-1; D not resolved. CDR1 and CDR2 (germline): SNHLY, FYNNEI. This CDR3 region has 11 residues. Trimming took off 3 bases at V and 8 bases at J, with 7 bases between the two ends. This CDR3 is CASSEGPEAFF. CDR3 nucleotides: TGTGCCAGCAGTGAGGGTCCCGAAGCTTTCTTT.

V is TRBV20-1 and J is TRBJ1-4; D perhaps matches TRBD1 (6 bases). CDR1 and CDR2 (germline): DFQATT, SNEGSKA (reference sequence). The CDR3 covers 14 residues. Trimming took off 2 bases at V and 6 bases at J, with 13 bases between the two ends. CDR3 sequence (DNA): TGCAGTGCTAGACCGACCGGACAGTATGAAAAACTGTTTTTT. It is translated as CSARPTGQYEKLFF.

This clone was seen at least ten times. The chain joins TRBV30 to TRBJ2-7, with TRBD1 matching over 11 bases. Unmatched junction bases numbered 13, after V lost 5 bases and J lost 7 bases. From germline, CDR1 is GTSNPN and CDR2 SVGIG (reference sequence). The CDR3 covers 15 residues. The CDR3 sequence is CAWAHPDRGRGEQYF. Here the CDR3 DNA reads TGTGCCTGGGCCCATCCGGACAGGGGGCGAGGGGAGCAGTACTTC.

This clone was observed at least ten times. The CDR3 nucleotides read TGTGCCAGCAGCTTAGCACTACAGAGTAACTATGGCTACACCTTC. Translation gives CASSLALQSNYGYTF. The chain recombines TRBV7-2 with TRBJ1-2, with no clear D. V lost 0 bases, J lost 1 base, and 9 bases lay in between. The CDR3 spans 15 residues. Germline CDR1 SGHTA, CDR2 FQGNSA.

This clone showed up many times. CDR3 DNA sequence: TGTGCCAGCAGTTTCTCCGCCGGTGGGGAGCCGAACACTGAAGCTTTCTTT. Amino acid sequence: CASSFSAGGEPNTEAFF. The rearrangement uses TRBV12-3 or TRBV12-4 and TRBJ1-1; D not certain. With 3 bases removed from V and 1 base from J, the gap between germline ends came to 18 bases. The CDR3 is made up of 17 amino acids.

This clone was counted at least ten times. The gene calls are TRBV10-2 and TRBJ2-1; D is tentatively TRBD1 or TRBD2 (5 bases each). CDR1 and CDR2 (germline): WSHSY, SAAADI. The CDR3 contains 11 residues. V was cut by 9 bases and J by 10 bases, with 13 bases left in between. CDR3: CASSPGAEQFF. Here the CDR3 DNA reads TGCGCCAGTTCCCCCGGGGCAGAGCAGTTCTTC.

The chain combines TRBV20-1 with TRBJ2-7; 8 nucleotides agree with TRBD2. Germline V lookup: CDR1 DFQATT, CDR2 SNEGSKA (reference sequence). The trim removed 6 bases at V and 3 bases at J, leaving 7 bases unmatched. This CDR3 is 13 amino acids long. The CDR3 DNA reads as TGCAGTGCCAGGACTAGCCCTTTCTACGAGCAGTACTTC. It yields the protein CSARTSPFYEQYF.

CDR3 coding DNA: TGTGCCATCGGGTCCGGGACAGGGGTCACCGGGGAGCTGTTTTTT. Its protein is CAIGSGTGVTGELFF. The V and J genes are TRBV28 and TRBJ2-2; TRBD1 matches 10 bases. J gave up 4 bases and V 10 bases, and 9 bases lay outside the gene matches. The length of the CDR3 is 15 residues. From germline, CDR1 is MDHEN and CDR2 SYDVKM.

This clone has ten or more counts. CDR3 DNA: TGTGCCAGCAGTGGACCCGGACTAGCGGGAGATGAGCAGTTCTTC. This codes for CASSGPGLAGDEQFF. V usage is TRBV28 and J usage is TRBJ2-1; 13 bases map to TRBD2. CDR1 is MDHEN, CDR2 SYDVKM, per germline. This CDR3 has 15 amino acids. J gave up 8 bases and V 5 bases, and 6 bases lay outside the gene matches.

This clone has a count of ten or more. The chain has TRBV15 and TRBJ1-6; no clear D. Per the germline V gene, CDR1 is LNHNV and CDR2 is YYDKDF (reference sequence). CDR3 size: 13 residues. Trimming removed 1 base from V and 12 bases from J, with 10 bases in between. The CDR3: CATSRVVYEPLHF. CDR3 nucleotide sequence: TGTGCCACCAGCAGAGTTGTATACGAACCCCTCCACTTT. Based on the CDR3 plus reference TRBV15 and TRBJ1-6, the full variable domain is DAMVIQNPRYQVTQFGKPVTLSCSQTLNHNVMYWYQQKSSQAPKLLFHYYDKDFNNEADTPDNFQSRRPNTSFCFLDIRSPGLGDTAMYLCATSRVVYEPLHFGNGTRLTVT.

As regards this clone: One junction end disagrees with the germline gene, perhaps due to a read error. V and J are TRBV28 and TRBJ1-2, with a tentative D call TRBD1 (5 bases). The CDR3 is made up of 13 amino acids. In germline, CDR1 is MDHEN, CDR2 SYDVKM. The CDR3 sequence: CATYDLRGHGYTF. CDR3 DNA: TGTGCCACCTATGATCTTCGGGGCCATGGGTACACCTTC.

This clone has ten or more counts. This chain joins TRBV5-1 and TRBJ1-1; 9 bases align to TRBD1. Germline values: CDR1 SGHRS, CDR2 YFSETQ. Trimming cost V 5 bases and J 5 bases; bases outside gene matches: 7. The CDR3 is 14 amino acids. As DNA, the CDR3 is TGCGCCAGCAGGTCGGGACAGGGAGAAACTGAAGCTTTCTTT. Translated, it gives CASRSGQGETEAFF.

The rearrangement joins TRBV30 to TRBJ2-5; TRBD1 aligns across 8 bases. CDR3 length: 12 amino acids. V was clipped by 2 bases and J by 13 bases; unmatched bases: 9. Germline V lookup: CDR1 GTSNPN, CDR2 SVGIG (reference sequence). CDR3: CAWSLGQAYAYF. For the CDR3, the DNA is TGTGCCTGGAGTCTGGGACAGGCCTACGCGTACTTC.

There are many counts of this clone. The chain combines TRBV30 with TRBJ2-7; D possibly uses TRBD1 or TRBD2 (7 bases each). Germline V CDR1 and CDR2: GTSNPN, SVGIG (reference sequence). Trimming removed 0 bases at V and 5 bases at J, with 17 bases between. The CDR3 is 15 residues long. The CDR3 sequence: CAWSVSGGEWDEQYF. The CDR3 nucleotides are TGTGCCTGGAGTGTATCAGGGGGGGAATGGGACGAGCAGTACTTC.

In this sample, this clone turned up a few times. The germline gene is not matched at one end of the junction; a read error may be the cause. The sample contains more than one DNA sequence encoding this CDR3. This chain links TRBV12-3 or TRBV12-4 with TRBJ1-5, with D uncertain. The CDR3 is made up of 12 amino acids. CDR3 sequence reads: CASSGEAQPQHF. For the CDR3, the DNA is TGCGCCAGCAGTGGCGAGGCTCAGCCCCAGCATTTT.

By share of the sample, this clone is medium-sized. The chain is built from TRBV5-1 and TRBJ2-7; D possibly matches TRBD1 or TRBD2 (5 bases each). This CDR3 is 16 amino acids long. Germline CDR1 SGHRS, CDR2 YFSETQ. Trimming removed 5 bases at V and 5 bases at J, with 23 bases between. In DNA, the CDR3 is TGCGCCAGCAGACCGTCGTTTGGGGGAAGGGGAAACGAGCAGTACTTC. Translating it yields CASRPSFGGRGNEQYF. The entire variable domain, with the rest obtained from reference TRBV5-1 and TRBJ2-7, is as follows: KAGVTQTPRYLIKTRGQQVTLSCSPISGHRSVSWYQQTPGQGLQFLFEYFSETQRNKGNFPGRFSGRQFSNSRSEMNVSTLELGDSALYLCASRPSFGGRGNEQYFGPGTRLTVT.

In this sample, this clone turned up many times. The gene calls are TRBV9 and TRBJ2-2, with 8 bases matching TRBD1. The CDR3 has 16 residues. Germline V CDR1 and CDR2: SGDLS, YYNGEE. V was clipped by 6 bases and J by 0 bases; unmatched bases: 7. CDR3 nucleotide sequence: TGTGCCAGCACTAGGGGGACAGGCGCGAACACCGGGGAGCTGTTTTTT. Translated, it gives CASTRGTGANTGELFF.

This clone was observed many times. The junction departs from the called germline gene at one end, perhaps through a read error. The chain is built from TRBV29-1 and TRBJ1-2, with D unclear. The CDR3 extends over 13 amino acids. Germline V CDR1 and CDR2: SQVTM, ANQGSEA. CDR3 loop: CSVEEGPPNGYTF. The DNA of the CDR3 is TGCAGCGTGGAAGAGGGCCCCCCCAATGGCTACACCTTC.

The sample holds many counts of this clone. The chain is built from TRBV30 and TRBJ2-7; no clear D. Looked up from germline, CDR1 is GTSNPN and CDR2 is SVGIG (reference sequence). CDR3 size: 11 residues. V was trimmed by 3 bases and J by 4 bases, leaving 7 bases between them. CDR3 DNA sequence: TGTGCCTGGAGGAAGGTTTACGAGCAGTACTTC. Its translation: CAWRKVYEQYF.

This clone was detected ten times or more. J is TRBJ2-7 and V is TRBV7-9; D ambiguous. Germline CDR1 reads SEHNR; CDR2 reads FQNEAQ (reference sequence). Trimming took 4 bases from V and 5 from J, leaving 9 bases between them. The CDR3 totals 12 residues. The CDR3 is CASSSISNEQYF. The CDR3 region has the DNA TGTGCCAGCAGCTCCATTAGTAACGAGCAGTACTTC. The full variable domain, in which reference TRBV7-9 and TRBJ2-7 provide the parts outside the CDR3, is DTGVSQNPRHKITKRGQNVTFRCDPISEHNRLYWYRQTLGQGPEFLTYFQNEAQLEKSRLLSDRFSAERPKGSFSTLEIQRTEQGDSAMYLCASSSISNEQYFGPGTRLTVT.

This clone was seen repeatedly, ten times or more. The chain couples TRBV28 to TRBJ2-1; a possible D gene is TRBD2 (6 bases). The CDR3 has 15 amino acids. CDR1 and CDR2 (germline): MDHEN, SYDVKM. V was clipped by 6 bases and J by 5 bases, with 17 bases between them. As DNA, the CDR3 is TGTGCCAGCAGGCGCTGGGCGGGAACCCACAATGAGCAGTTCTTC. Translation: CASRRWAGTHNEQFF.

This clone was counted at least ten times. The chain joins TRBV3-1 to TRBJ1-3; 7 bases agree with TRBD1. CDR3 size: 18 residues. The germline CDR1 and CDR2 sequences are LGHDT and YNNKEL (reference sequence). The V gene end was trimmed by 1 base and the J gene end by 0 bases; junction bases not matched to a gene: 9. The CDR3 sequence: CASSQARTGSSSGNTIYF. The CDR3 DNA reads as TGTGCCAGCAGCCAAGCCCGGACAGGCTCGTCCTCTGGAAACACCATATATTTT. The complete variable domain, with remaining parts taken from reference TRBV3-1 and TRBJ1-3, reads DTAVSQTPKYLVTQMGNDKSIKCEQNLGHDTMYWYKQDSKKFLKIMFSYNNKELIINETVPNRFSPKSPDKAHLNLHINSLELGDSAVYFCASSQARTGSSSGNTIYFGEGSWLTVV.

This clone was found many times. The J gene is TRBJ2-2, the V gene TRBV12-3 or TRBV12-4, with 8 bases aligning to TRBD1. Trimming took 2 bases from V and 5 from J; bases not matched to a gene: 10. The length of the CDR3 is 17 residues. The CDR3 reads CASSLPPRTGKTGELFF. CDR3 bases: TGTGCCAGCAGTTTACCCCCTCGGACAGGGAAGACCGGGGAGCTGTTTTTT.

This clone was detected ten times or more. V usage is TRBV20-1 and J usage is TRBJ2-5, with 12 nucleotides matching TRBD2. From germline, CDR1 is DFQATT and CDR2 SNEGSKA (reference sequence). Unmatched junction bases numbered 12, after V lost 5 bases and J lost 5 bases. CDR3 length equals 16 residues. The CDR3 loop is CSAAKLAGGRMETQYF. CDR3 bases: TGCAGTGCTGCTAAACTAGCGGGAGGAAGAATGGAGACCCAGTACTTC.

The chain links TRBV5-1 to TRBJ2-7; 8 nucleotides match TRBD1. J lost 5 bases, V lost 5 bases, and 6 bases had no gene match. CDR1 is SGHRS and CDR2 is YFSETQ in the germline V gene. The CDR3 covers 13 residues. The CDR3 nucleotides read TGCGCCAGCAGTAGACAGGGGAGAGACGAGCAGTACTTC. Its translation: CASSRQGRDEQYF.

There are many counts of this clone. The rearrangement uses TRBV28 and TRBJ2-1, with a weak D call TRBD2 (6 bases). Trimming cost V 4 bases and J 6 bases, with 13 bases left between them. The CDR3 loop spans 14 amino acids. In germline, CDR1 is MDHEN, CDR2 SYDVKM. In nucleotides, the CDR3 is TGTGCCAGCAGTTCTTGGCGGGGTATCAATGAGCAGTTCTTC. This encodes CASSSWRGINEQFF.

This clone was found many times. The chain employs TRBV20-1 and TRBJ2-4, with TRBD2 matching over 7 bases. This CDR3 has 16 amino acids. From germline, CDR1 is DFQATT and CDR2 SNEGSKA (reference sequence). J lost 3 bases, V lost 4 bases, and 12 bases had no gene match. In DNA form, the CDR3 reads TGCAGTGCTAAACGGGGGGAGGGCCTGGGCAAAAACATTCAGTACTTC. It translates to CSAKRGEGLGKNIQYF.

The V call is TRBV28, the J call TRBJ2-7; 8 nucleotides match TRBD1. Trimming cost V 0 bases and J 2 bases; bases outside gene matches: 6. The CDR3 covers 16 residues. Germline CDR1 and CDR2: MDHEN and SYDVKM. The CDR3 here is CASSLWVGQGPYEQYF. CDR3 nucleotides: TGTGCCAGCAGTTTATGGGTCGGACAGGGACCCTACGAGCAGTACTTC.

As for this clone: A much bigger clone sits one base away, suggesting this may be a read error. The chain couples TRBV7-8 to TRBJ2-5; D uncertain. There are 14 residues in the CDR3. Germline CDR1 and CDR2: SGHVS and FQNEAQ. The CDR3 loop reads CASSLTLSQEIQYF. In nucleotides, the CDR3 is TGTGCCAGCAGCCTGACCTTATCGCAAGAGATCCAGTACTTC.

V and J are TRBV4-3 and TRBJ2-7; D unclear. The germline gives CDR1 LGHNA, CDR2 YSLEER. The V end lost 0 bases, the J end lost 0 bases, and 9 bases lay between the germline ends. The CDR3 sequence is 15 residues long. As DNA, the CDR3 is TGCGCCAGCAGCCAAGAAGACGGAAGCTCCTACGAGCAGTACTTC. It is translated as CASSQEDGSSYEQYF.